Sequencing of this TCR beta chain was carried out in a study of T cell changes during pregnancy in multiple sclerosis (dated by TCRdb to about 2019). Background on the whole study: The study looked at changes in the T cell repertoire across pregnancy in women with multiple sclerosis.

Deletion took 7 bases off V and 5 bases off J, with a span of 13 bases between the germline ends. Reading the germline V gene (reference sequence) gives CDR1 MNHEY and CDR2 SMNVEV. The CDR3 spans 13 residues, from the cysteine through the phenylalanine. CDR3 DNA only is kept here, 39 bases in frame from base 1. Note on this clone: Its antigen specificity is not known. Base qualities are not recorded, but no much larger clone differs from it by a single base.

Libraries were built with the immunoSEQ multiplex PCR assay. TCRdb carries this immuneACCESS record with in-frame sequences only. Its versions omit some clonotypes, under half of them owing to an unresolved V gene in the studies checked, with the rest unexplained. Within this sample are some 95,000 clones, with around 92% of them counted one time only. The top ten clonotypes cover more than 2.5% of the sample. This receptor was identified in a female donor with multiple sclerosis, enrolled in a pregnancy study. The specimen was peripheral blood, collected in the first trimester of pregnancy. The chain employs TRBV27 and TRBJ2-3, with the D segment identity uncertain. The nucleotides are TGTGCCAGCACCTACCACTTCGGAGATACGCAGTATTTT. Its protein is CASTYHFGDTQYF.